Given below is one T cell receptor (beta chain) in context. Its specificity is not known. A read error may account for a junction end that differs from germline. This specimen belongs to a study of monozygotic twins with cystic fibrosis. The method was immunoSEQ multiplex PCR; TCRdb's version includes in-frame clones alone and lacks a portion of them. The sample gives over 25,000 clones, 95% to 97% of which show up once; around 2.5% is in the top ten. General study findings and limits: J usage was most co-twin-similar in 8 of 16 pairs, V in 13. Monozygotic CF twins shared more identical nucleotide clonotypes than unrelated patients. The repertoire was suggested to be naive-dominated, clonality median around 0.01.

Sequencing was done on a sample of blood. This sequence was found in a girl aged 2 to 10 with cystic fibrosis.

CDR3 DNA sequence: TGTGCCAGCAGCAAAGAGGAGGCGAGGTTCAAAAAACTGTTTTTT. Its translation is CASSKEEARFKKLFF. The chain joins TRBV14 to TRBJ1-4; D is ambiguous. This CDR3 spans 15 amino acids. CDR1 and CDR2 from the germline V gene are SGHDN and FVKESK.